Described below is a single T cell receptor (beta chain) sequence and its context. Its recognized antigen is unknown. From the cysteine through the phenylalanine, the CDR3 covers 14 amino acids. Only the protein sequence is given. From a lookup of the germline V gene, CDR1 and CDR2 are MNHEY and SVGAGI. This record belongs to a study of monozygotic twins with inflammatory bowel disease (dated by TCRdb to between 2019 and 2020). Looking at the study overall: In total, some 30 monozygotic twin pairs made up the full study: 19 Danish pairs, all IBD-discordant, plus nine German pairs, of which four were IBD-concordant and five were IBD-discordant. Disease-associated traits were sought mainly through comparisons between IBD patients and their genetically identical healthy co-twins within discordant pairs. Each individual had, on average, about 151 000 unique TCRalpha sequences and 181 000 unique TCRbeta sequences available for analysis.

From each donor, an approximately 2.5 ml peripheral blood sample was collected into PAXgene tubes and stored at -80 degrees C. Without T cell sorting, total RNA was isolated from whole blood using the PAXgene blood miRNA kit on an automated QIAcube. Peripheral blood from monozygotic twin pairs who were concordant or discordant for inflammatory bowel disease underwent deep TCRalpha and TCRbeta repertoire profiling using unique molecular barcoding. Smoking habits were recorded for all twin pairs, and individuals were classified as current, former or never smokers. Beyond this particular receptor, the publication reports: Repertoire similarity did not differ between concordant and discordant twins, possibly due to limited statistical power. Differing immunosuppressive treatments among patients may have added background noise and inter-individual variability to the repertoires. No single strong signal or clonotype linked to IBD turned up in the results, so the idea that one exists was not supported. IBD patients had lower TCRbeta repertoire diversity, measured by the inverse Simpson index, than their healthy co-twins. The analysis was unable to tell different T cell subtypes apart. Fewer clonotypes were shared with other individuals by IBD patients than by healthy twins, most markedly in patients showing signs of disease activity.

The library was prepared using 5' RACE. Preparation of each TCR library used about 4,000 ng of total RNA. For each sample, cDNA was synthesized in eight separate reactions using SMARTScribe reverse transcriptase. During cDNA synthesis, template switching introduced unique molecular identifiers that contained a 6-nucleotide sample barcode. Two nested PCRs of about 17 and 10 cycles amplified the TCRalpha and TCRbeta cDNA, and bead purification followed each PCR. Before amplification, the cDNA was treated with uracil DNA-glycosylase and purified using the QIAquick PCR purification kit. The second PCR added Illumina TruSeq-compatible adapters along with sample-specific barcodes. TapeStation and Qubit were used to check library quality and concentration, and 5 to 6.5 ng of each library went into the pool. Sequencing of the pooled libraries was done on an Illumina HiSeq2500 single-index Rapid Run using custom sequencing primers and 2 x 100 bp reads. Turning to the authors' computational methods: UMI-based consensus assembly with MiGEC version 1.2.6 was used to correct PCR and sequencing errors. MiXCR version 2.1.1 handled V(D)J alignment, clonotype assembly and CDR3 extraction. To normalise gene usage, clonotype sharing and MAIT/NKT TCR abundance, the top 1000, 10 000 and 20 000 clonotypes in each sample were analysed. After downsampling to 27 000 UMIs, diversity was calculated as the inverse Simpson index using the vegan R package. Paired Mann-Whitney U tests were applied to discordant twin pairs, and Benjamini-Hochberg correction was used for multiple testing. Each CDR3 protein sequence appears as one entry after TCRdb reprocessed the reads, and no DNA is included. TCRdb's processing, not the authors' own work, is the source of the V and J calls. Per the sample table, the count is about 150,000 distinct CDR3 sequences. The ten biggest clones cover roughly 1.2% of the sample.

The sequenced sample consisted of blood. This receptor chain uses TRBV6-5 and TRBJ1-1. This clonotype was obtained from a human donor with ulcerative colitis or Crohn's disease, or a healthy co-twin of an affected twin (not recorded which). The CDR3 protein: CASSYEGRSTEAFF.